The clone carrying this T cell receptor (beta chain) was counted a single time. What it binds is unknown. Generated by immunoSEQ multiplex PCR, the TCRdb table keeps only in-frame clones and is missing some. The sample yields 250,000 to 300,000 clones, around 93% seen once. The data were taken from a study of T cell responses to AZD1222 COVID-19 vaccine. Study-wide results and caveats: Seropositivity was recorded at baseline in only a handful of AZD1222 recipients. Most donors were white British, females outnumbered males, and clonal diversity was possibly underestimated.

The CDR3 is 17 residues long. The V segment lost 5 bases and the J segment 8 bases; nucleotides outside the gene matches: 13. Germline-derived CDR1 and CDR2 are SGHTA and FQGNSA. Pooled samples include second doses given at about 4 or 12 weeks. The sample in question was peripheral blood, obtained 28 days after the second AZD1222 dose. The clonotype comes from an adult who received the AZD1222 COVID-19 vaccine. The chain recombines TRBV7-2 with TRBJ2-1; 12 nucleotides line up with TRBD2. CDR3 sequence: CASSPHRTSGKLDEQFF. CDR3 DNA: TGTGCCAGCAGCCCACACCGGACTAGCGGGAAATTGGATGAGCAGTTCTTC. The full variable domain, completed using reference TRBV7-2 and TRBJ2-1, is GAGVSQSPSNKVTEKGKDVELRCDPISGHTALYWYRQSLGQGLEFLIYFQGNSAPDKSGLPSDRFSAERTGGSVSTLTIQRTQQEDSAVYLCASSPHRTSGKLDEQFFGPGTRLTVL.